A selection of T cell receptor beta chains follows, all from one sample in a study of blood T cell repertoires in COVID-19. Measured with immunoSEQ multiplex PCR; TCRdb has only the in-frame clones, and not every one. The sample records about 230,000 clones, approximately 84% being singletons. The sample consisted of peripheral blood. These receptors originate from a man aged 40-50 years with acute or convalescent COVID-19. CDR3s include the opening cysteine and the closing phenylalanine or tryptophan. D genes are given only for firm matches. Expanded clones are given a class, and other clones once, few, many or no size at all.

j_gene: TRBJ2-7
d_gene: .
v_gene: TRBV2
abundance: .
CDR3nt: TGTGCCAGCAGTGAGTATTACGAGCAGTACTTC
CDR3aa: CASSEYYEQYF

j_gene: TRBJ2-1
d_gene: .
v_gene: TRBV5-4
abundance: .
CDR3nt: TGTGCCAGCAGCTCGCCGCGGGCTGGCTCCTACAATGAGCAGTTCTTC
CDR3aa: CASSSPRAGSYNEQFF

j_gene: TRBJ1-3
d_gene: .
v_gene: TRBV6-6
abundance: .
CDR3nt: TGTGCCACCGCACTCTCTGGAAACACCATATATTTT
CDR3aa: CATALSGNTIYF

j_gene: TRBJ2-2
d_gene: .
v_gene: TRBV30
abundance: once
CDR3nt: TGTGCCTGGAGTGAGCCAGGCGCGAACACCGGGGAGCTGTTTTTT
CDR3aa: CAWSEPGANTGELFF

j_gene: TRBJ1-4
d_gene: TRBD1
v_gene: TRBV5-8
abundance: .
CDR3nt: TGTGCCAGCAGCTCGGGACAGGGAGCAACTAATGAAAAACTGTTTTTT
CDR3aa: CASSSGQGATNEKLFF

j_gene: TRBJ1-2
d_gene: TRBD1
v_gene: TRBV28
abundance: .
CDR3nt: TGTGCCAGCAGCCTTACCCAGGGGGGAGGTGGCTACACCTTC
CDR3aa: CASSLTQGGGGYTF

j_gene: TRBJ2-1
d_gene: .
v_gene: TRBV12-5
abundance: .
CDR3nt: TGTGCTAGTGGTTTGCCAAACAGGGATGGAGATGAGCAGTTCTTC
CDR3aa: CASGLPNRDGDEQFF

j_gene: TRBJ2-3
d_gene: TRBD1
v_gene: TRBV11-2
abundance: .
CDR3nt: TGTGCCAGCAGCTGGAGGACAGGACGCACAGATACGCAGTATTTT
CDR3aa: CASSWRTGRTDTQYF

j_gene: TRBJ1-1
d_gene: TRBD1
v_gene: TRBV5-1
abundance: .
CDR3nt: TGCGCCAGCAGCTCAGACGGACAGGTCGGGACCTTGAACACTGAAGCTTTCTTT
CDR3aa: CASSSDGQVGTLNTEAFF

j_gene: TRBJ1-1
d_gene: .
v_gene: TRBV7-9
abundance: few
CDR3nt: TGTGCCAGCAGCTTAAAGGGAGACACTGAAGCTTTCTTT
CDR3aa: CASSLKGDTEAFF